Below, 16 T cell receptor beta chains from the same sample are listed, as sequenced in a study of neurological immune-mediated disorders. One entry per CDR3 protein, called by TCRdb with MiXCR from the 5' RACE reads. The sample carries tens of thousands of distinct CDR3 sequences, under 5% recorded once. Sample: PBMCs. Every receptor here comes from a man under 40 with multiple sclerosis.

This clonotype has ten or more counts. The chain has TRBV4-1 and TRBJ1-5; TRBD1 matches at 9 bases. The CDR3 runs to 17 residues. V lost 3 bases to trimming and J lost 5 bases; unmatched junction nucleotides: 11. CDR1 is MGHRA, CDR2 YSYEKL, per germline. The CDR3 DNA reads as TGCGCCAGCAGCCAGGCACCAATACAGGGGGCAGATCAGCCCCAGCATTTT. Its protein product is CASSQAPIQGADQPQHF.

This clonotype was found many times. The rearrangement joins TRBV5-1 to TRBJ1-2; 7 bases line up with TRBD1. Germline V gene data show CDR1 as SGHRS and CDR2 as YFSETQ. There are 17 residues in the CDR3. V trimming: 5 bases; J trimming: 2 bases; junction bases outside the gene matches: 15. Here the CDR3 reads CASSSIRDRQYNYGYTF. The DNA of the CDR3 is TGCGCCAGCAGTTCTATTCGGGACAGACAATACAACTATGGCTACACCTTC. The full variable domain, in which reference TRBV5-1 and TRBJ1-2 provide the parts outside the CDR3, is KAGVTQTPRYLIKTRGQQVTLSCSPISGHRSVSWYQQTPGQGLQFLFEYFSETQRNKGNFPGRFSGRQFSNSRSEMNVSTLELGDSALYLCASSSIRDRQYNYGYTFGSGTRLTVV.

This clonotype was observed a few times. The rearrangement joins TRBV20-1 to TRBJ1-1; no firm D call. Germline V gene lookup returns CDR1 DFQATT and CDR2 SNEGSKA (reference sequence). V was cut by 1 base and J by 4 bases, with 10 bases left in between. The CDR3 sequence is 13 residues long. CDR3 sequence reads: CSARARILTEAFF. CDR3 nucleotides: TGCAGTGCTAGAGCACGAATACTCACTGAAGCTTTCTTT.

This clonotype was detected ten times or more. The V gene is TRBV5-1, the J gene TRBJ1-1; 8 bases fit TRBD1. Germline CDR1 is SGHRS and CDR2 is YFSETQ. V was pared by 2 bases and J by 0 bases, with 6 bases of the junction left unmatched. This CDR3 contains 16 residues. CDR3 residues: CASSFQPGQVNTEAFF. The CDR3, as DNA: TGCGCCAGCAGCTTCCAACCGGGACAGGTGAACACTGAAGCTTTCTTT. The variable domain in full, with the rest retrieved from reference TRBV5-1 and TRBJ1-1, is KAGVTQTPRYLIKTRGQQVTLSCSPISGHRSVSWYQQTPGQGLQFLFEYFSETQRNKGNFPGRFSGRQFSNSRSEMNVSTLELGDSALYLCASSFQPGQVNTEAFFGQGTRLTVV.

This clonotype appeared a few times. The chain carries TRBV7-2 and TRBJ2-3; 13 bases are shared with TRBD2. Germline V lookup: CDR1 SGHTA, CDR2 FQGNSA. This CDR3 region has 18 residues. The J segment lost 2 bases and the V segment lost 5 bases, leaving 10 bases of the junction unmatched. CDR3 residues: CASSLTLTSGGPTDTQYF. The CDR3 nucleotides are TGTGCCAGCAGCCTAACCTTGACTAGCGGGGGGCCCACAGATACGCAGTATTTT.

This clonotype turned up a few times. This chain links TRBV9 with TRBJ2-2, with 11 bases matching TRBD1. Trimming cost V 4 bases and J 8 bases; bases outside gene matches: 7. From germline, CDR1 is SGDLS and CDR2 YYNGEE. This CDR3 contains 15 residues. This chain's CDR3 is CASSPRDRGTGELFF. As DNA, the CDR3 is TGTGCCAGCAGCCCCCGGGACAGGGGGACTGGGGAGCTGTTTTTT.

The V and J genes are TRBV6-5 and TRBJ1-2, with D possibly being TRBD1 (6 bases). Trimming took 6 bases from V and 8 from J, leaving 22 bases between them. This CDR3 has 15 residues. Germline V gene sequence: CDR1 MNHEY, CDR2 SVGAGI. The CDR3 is CASRMEGGALGGYTF. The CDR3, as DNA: TGTGCCAGCAGAATGGAGGGGGGCGCCTTAGGAGGCTACACCTTC.

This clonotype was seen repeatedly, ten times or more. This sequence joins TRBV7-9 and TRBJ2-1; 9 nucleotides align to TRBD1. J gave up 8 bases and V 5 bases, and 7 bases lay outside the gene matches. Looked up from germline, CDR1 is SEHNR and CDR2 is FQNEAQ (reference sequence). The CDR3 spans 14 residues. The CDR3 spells CASSPWDRVHEQFF. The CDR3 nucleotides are TGTGCCAGCAGCCCGTGGGACAGGGTCCATGAGCAGTTCTTC. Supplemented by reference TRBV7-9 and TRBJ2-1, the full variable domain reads DTGVSQNPRHKITKRGQNVTFRCDPISEHNRLYWYRQTLGQGPEFLTYFQNEAQLEKSRLLSDRFSAERPKGSFSTLEIQRTEQGDSAMYLCASSPWDRVHEQFFGPGTRLTVL.

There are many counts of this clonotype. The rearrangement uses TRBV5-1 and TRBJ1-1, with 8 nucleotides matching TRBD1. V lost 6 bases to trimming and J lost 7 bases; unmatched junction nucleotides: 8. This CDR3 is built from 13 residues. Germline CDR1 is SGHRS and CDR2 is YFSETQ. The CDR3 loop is CASTRQGTDEAFF. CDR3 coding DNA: TGCGCCAGCACTCGACAGGGGACGGATGAAGCTTTCTTT.

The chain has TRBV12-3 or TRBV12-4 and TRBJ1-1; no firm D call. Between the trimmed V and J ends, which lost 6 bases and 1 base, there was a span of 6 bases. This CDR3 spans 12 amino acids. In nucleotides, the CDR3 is TGTGCCAGCAGACTCGGGAACACTGAAGCTTTCTTT. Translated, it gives CASRLGNTEAFF.

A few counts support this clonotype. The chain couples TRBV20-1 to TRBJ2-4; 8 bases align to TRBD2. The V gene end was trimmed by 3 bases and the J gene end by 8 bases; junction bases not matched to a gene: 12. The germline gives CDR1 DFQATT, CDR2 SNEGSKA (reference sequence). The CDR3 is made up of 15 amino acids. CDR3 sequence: CSASTRGGSGHIQYF. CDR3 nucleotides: TGCAGTGCTAGCACCCGGGGGGGTAGCGGGCACATTCAGTACTTC.

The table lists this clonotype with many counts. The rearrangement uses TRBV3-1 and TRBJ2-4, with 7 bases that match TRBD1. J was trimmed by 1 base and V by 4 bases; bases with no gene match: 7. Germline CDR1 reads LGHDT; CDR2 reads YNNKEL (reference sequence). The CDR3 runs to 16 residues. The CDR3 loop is CASSLTGLEAKNIQYF. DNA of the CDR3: TGTGCCAGCAGCCTGACAGGGCTGGAGGCCAAAAACATTCAGTACTTC. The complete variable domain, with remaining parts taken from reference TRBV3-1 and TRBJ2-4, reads DTAVSQTPKYLVTQMGNDKSIKCEQNLGHDTMYWYKQDSKKFLKIMFSYNNKELIINETVPNRFSPKSPDKAHLNLHINSLELGDSAVYFCASSLTGLEAKNIQYFGAGTRLSVL.

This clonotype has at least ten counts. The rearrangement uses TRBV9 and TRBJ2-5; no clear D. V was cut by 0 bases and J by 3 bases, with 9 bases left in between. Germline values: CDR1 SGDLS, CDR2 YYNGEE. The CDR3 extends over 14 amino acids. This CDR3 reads CASSVEAAKETQYF. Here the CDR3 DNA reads TGTGCCAGCAGCGTAGAGGCAGCTAAAGAGACCCAGTACTTC.

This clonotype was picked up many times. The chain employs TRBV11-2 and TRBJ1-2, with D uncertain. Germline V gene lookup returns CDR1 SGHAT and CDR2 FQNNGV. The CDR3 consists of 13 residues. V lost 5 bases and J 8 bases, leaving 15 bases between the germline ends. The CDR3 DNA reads TGTGCCAGCAGCATAGGACCCTACGTGGGCTACACCTTC. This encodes CASSIGPYVGYTF.

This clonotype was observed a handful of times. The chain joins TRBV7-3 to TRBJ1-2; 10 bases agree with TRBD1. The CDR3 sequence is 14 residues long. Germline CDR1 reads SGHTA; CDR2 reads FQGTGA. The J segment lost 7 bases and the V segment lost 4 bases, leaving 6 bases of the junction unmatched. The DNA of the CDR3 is TGTGCCAGCAGCTCCAGGGACAGGGGAGGTGGCTACACCTTC. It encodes CASSSRDRGGGYTF.

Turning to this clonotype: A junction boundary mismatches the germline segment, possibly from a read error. CDR3: CSAVRTVTYQPQNF. The CDR3 DNA follows: TGCAGTGCTGTCCGGACAGTAACTTATCAGCCCCAGAATTTT. This sequence joins TRBV20-1 and TRBJ1-5, with D possibly being TRBD1 (6 bases). Germline V CDR1 and CDR2: DFQATT, SNEGSKA (reference sequence). This CDR3 is 14 amino acids long.